Each of the 27 T cell receptor beta chains below was sequenced from the same sample in a study of beta chain features in type 1 diabetes. No antigen has been assigned to these receptors. Findings and limits, study-wide: Type 1 diabetes patients showed a moderate but significant shortening of TCRB CDR3s in all four CD4+ subsets.

The isolated RNA, all of it, was reverse transcribed, so expressed TCRB transcripts were what got sequenced. Assay used: immunoSEQ multiplex PCR; TCRdb lists only in-frame clones, some missing. The table records under 350,000 clones, approximately 24% of them present only once. The sample comprised naive CD4+ T cells from blood. The origin of the receptors is a woman in her 30s with type 1 diabetes.

The chain couples TRBV9 to TRBJ1-2; D is possibly TRBD1 (5 bases). CDR3 length equals 15 residues. The V gene's germline CDR1 is SGDLS and CDR2 YYNGEE. The V and J ends lost 1 base and 4 bases respectively, with 14 bases between them. The CDR3 nucleotides read TGTGCCAGCAGCGTACCCGACAGAGCTCCCTATGGCTACACCTTC. This sequence encodes CASSVPDRAPYGYTF. The whole variable domain, remainder taken from reference TRBV9 and TRBJ1-2, is DSGVTQTPKHLITATGQRVTLRCSPRSGDLSVYWYQQSLDQGLQFLIQYYNGEERAKGNILERFSAQQFPDLHSELNLSSLELGDSALYFCASSVPDRAPYGYTFGSGTRLTVV.

About this clone: Other DNA sequences from this sample encode an identical CDR3 as well. This rearrangement joins TRBV5-1 to TRBJ2-7, with 9 bases matching TRBD1. The junction had 3 bases not matched to a gene; V was cut back by 4 bases and J by 4 bases. The CDR3 has 13 residues. Germline-derived CDR1 and CDR2 are SGHRS and YFSETQ. CDR3 residues: CASSRDREYEQYF. The CDR3 DNA is TGCGCCAGCAGCCGGGACAGGGAGTACGAGCAGTACTTC. The complete variable domain, with remaining parts taken from reference TRBV5-1 and TRBJ2-7, reads KAGVTQTPRYLIKTRGQQVTLSCSPISGHRSVSWYQQTPGQGLQFLFEYFSETQRNKGNFPGRFSGRQFSNSRSEMNVSTLELGDSALYLCASSRDREYEQYFGPGTRLTVT.

The chain combines TRBV30 with TRBJ2-7; TRBD1 matches at 9 bases. The CDR3 contains 14 residues. The J segment lost 4 bases and the V segment lost 4 bases, leaving 8 bases of the junction unmatched. Germline assignment: CDR1 GTSNPN and CDR2 SVGIG (reference sequence). Written as DNA, the CDR3 is TGTGCCTGGACGGTACAGGGGGCGGCGTACGAGCAGTACTTC. Translated, it gives CAWTVQGAAYEQYF.

This clone was recorded a few times. The rearrangement links TRBV29-1 to TRBJ2-3; 13 bases are a match to TRBD2. The CDR3 is made up of 14 amino acids. V gave up 5 bases and J gave up 3 bases; unmatched junction bases: 2. CDR1 SQVTM and CDR2 ANQGSEA come from the germline V gene. For the CDR3, the DNA is TGCAGCGTTAAGGGACTAGCGGGAACAGATACGCAGTATTTT. It encodes CSVKGLAGTDTQYF.

The CDR3 loop reads CASSQGTGSYNEQFF. CDR3 DNA: TGTGCCAGCTCACAAGGGACAGGGTCCTACAATGAGCAGTTCTTC. This chain joins TRBV18 and TRBJ2-1, with 9 bases matching TRBD1. Germline CDR1 and CDR2: KGHSH and LQKENI. CDR3 length equals 15 residues. Trimming took 4 bases from V and 1 from J; bases not matched to a gene: 2. Complete variable domain (other parts from reference TRBV18 and TRBJ2-1): NAGVMQNPRHLVRRRGQEARLRCSPMKGHSHVYWYRQLPEEGLKFMVYLQKENIIDESGMPKERFSAEFPKEGPSILRIQQVVRGDSAAYFCASSQGTGSYNEQFFGPGTRLTVL.

Concerning this clone: This same CDR3 is encoded by further DNA sequences in the sample. This chain uses TRBV30 with TRBJ1-5; D call uncertain. Trimming stripped 1 base from V and 3 bases from J, with 7 bases between. The CDR3 has 13 amino acids. Germline values: CDR1 GTSNPN, CDR2 SVGIG (reference sequence). CDR3 protein: CAWSGLFNQPQHF. The CDR3, as DNA: TGTGCCTGGAGTGGACTTTTCAATCAGCCCCAGCATTTT.

The J gene is TRBJ2-1, the V gene TRBV4-2; TRBD2 agrees at 11 bases. V was pared by 3 bases and J by 4 bases, with 8 bases of the junction left unmatched. CDR1 is LGHNA, CDR2 YNFKEQ, per germline. This CDR3 comprises 17 residues. This CDR3 reads CASSQFLLAGAYNEQFF. CDR3 coding DNA: TGTGCCAGCAGCCAGTTCTTACTAGCGGGAGCTTACAATGAGCAGTTCTTC.

This clone was detected once. This chain joins TRBV1 and TRBJ2-1; the table calls TRBD2, which could not be checked here. TRBV1 is reported as a pseudogene. This CDR3 contains 16 residues. DNA of the CDR3: TGCACCAGCAGCCAAGAGGAACTAGCGGGAGAGAATGAGCAGTTCTTC. It translates to CTSSQEELAGENEQFF.

Only a few counts were recorded for this clone. V is TRBV4-1 and J is TRBJ2-3, with TRBD1 as a possible D gene (5 bases). Per germline, CDR1 MGHRA and CDR2 YSYEKL. The CDR3 is made up of 15 amino acids. The ends were cut back, 0 bases at V and 5 bases at J, with 12 bases in the middle. The CDR3 sequence: CASSQEGDLGDTQYF. The DNA for the CDR3 is TGCGCCAGCAGCCAAGAAGGGGATTTGGGAGATACGCAGTATTTT.

This clone was counted between two and nine times. V and J are TRBV11-2 and TRBJ1-2; no clear D gene. Trimming stripped 5 bases from V and 3 bases from J, with 13 bases between. CDR3 size: 14 residues. Germline values: CDR1 SGHAT, CDR2 FQNNGV. For the CDR3, the DNA is TGTGCCAGCAGCCTTGTCCCGGTAGACTATGGCTACACCTTC. Protein: CASSLVPVDYGYTF. Together with reference TRBV11-2 and TRBJ1-2, the CDR3 gives the full variable domain: EAGVAQSPRYKIIEKRQSVAFWCNPISGHATLYWYQQILGQGPKLLIQFQNNGVVDDSQLPKDRFSAERLKGVDSTLKIQPAKLEDSAVYLCASSLVPVDYGYTFGSGTRLTVV.

The CDR3 spells CAWRRSGSYNEQFF. The CDR3 DNA reads as TGTGCCTGGAGACGTAGCGGGTCCTACAATGAGCAGTTCTTC. The genes are TRBV30 and TRBJ2-1; TRBD2 agrees at 7 bases. The V gene's germline CDR1 is GTSNPN and CDR2 SVGIG (reference sequence). Unmatched junction bases numbered 3, after V lost 3 bases and J lost 1 base. This CDR3 region has 14 residues.

This clone was found a few times. The CDR3 DNA sequence: TGCGCCAGCATGGGGCTAGCGTCGAATGAGCAGTTCTTC. Protein sequence: CASMGLASNEQFF. V usage is TRBV10-2 and J usage is TRBJ2-1; D is possibly TRBD2 (6 bases). The length of the CDR3 is 13 residues. Germline V CDR1 and CDR2: WSHSY, SAAADI. V was pared by 7 bases and J by 7 bases, with 14 bases between.

This clone was picked up a small number of times. V and J are TRBV7-9 and TRBJ2-5; a weak D match, TRBD1 (5 bases). Trimming stripped 4 bases from V and 4 bases from J, with 13 bases between. The CDR3 length is 14 residues. Germline-derived CDR1 and CDR2 are SEHNR and FQNEAQ (reference sequence). The CDR3 nucleotides read TGTGCCAGCAGCTCACTCAACGACAGAGAGACCCAGTACTTC. Encoded protein: CASSSLNDRETQYF.

This chain connects TRBV10-1 to TRBJ1-1; unclear D gene. CDR1 is WNHNN and CDR2 is SYGVQD in the germline V gene (reference sequence). The V and J ends lost 5 bases and 0 bases respectively, with 7 bases between them. The CDR3 runs 13 residues. CDR3 nucleotides: TGCGCCAGCAGTCCTCAGATGAACACTGAAGCTTTCTTT. Amino acids: CASSPQMNTEAFF.

This clone turned up a few times. The chain links TRBV29-1 to TRBJ2-3; D unclear. From germline, CDR1 is SQVTM and CDR2 ANQGSEA. This CDR3 spans 12 amino acids. Trimming pared 5 bases from V and 4 bases from J, leaving 10 bases between. The CDR3 sequence: CSVSPQSDTQYF. Written as DNA, the CDR3 is TGCAGCGTTTCCCCACAGTCAGATACGCAGTATTTT.

The chain uses TRBV7-9 and TRBJ2-5; D might be TRBD1 (6 bases). Germline V gene sequence: CDR1 SEHNR, CDR2 FQNEAQ (reference sequence). The V and J ends lost 3 bases and 5 bases respectively, with 13 bases between them. This CDR3 has 14 amino acids. The CDR3 coding sequence is TGTGCCAGCAGCTTGACCGGGCAGGGGGAGACCCAGTACTTC. It encodes CASSLTGQGETQYF.

This rearrangement joins TRBV5-6 to TRBJ1-5, with 7 bases lining up with TRBD1. CDR3 length equals 15 residues. V lost 1 base, J lost 5 bases, and 6 bases stayed unmatched. Germline V gene lookup returns CDR1 SGHDT and CDR2 YYEEEE. As DNA, the CDR3 is TGTGCCAGCAGCTTGACGCGCAGGGGGGATCAGCCCCAGCATTTT. Residues: CASSLTRRGDQPQHF.

The genes are TRBV30 and TRBJ1-2; a possible D gene is TRBD1 (6 bases). Per the germline V gene, CDR1 is GTSNPN and CDR2 is SVGIG (reference sequence). Trimming cost V 4 bases and J 3 bases, with 18 bases left between them. CDR3 length equals 15 residues. Here the CDR3 DNA reads TGTGCCTGGACTCTTGCAGGGGCTCTCCACTATGGCTACACCTTC. This gives the protein CAWTLAGALHYGYTF.

The chain is built from TRBV9 and TRBJ2-1; 14 bases agree with TRBD2. Germline loops: CDR1 SGDLS, CDR2 YYNGEE. This CDR3 is 14 amino acids long. The V and J ends lost 4 bases and 9 bases, in that order; junction bases with no gene match: 3. The CDR3 here is CASSPGLAGVEQFF. The CDR3 bases are TGTGCCAGCAGCCCGGGACTAGCGGGAGTTGAGCAGTTCTTC.

The chain employs TRBV30 and TRBJ2-1, with a tentative D call TRBD2 (6 bases). Germline-derived CDR1 and CDR2 are GTSNPN and SVGIG (reference sequence). The CDR3 sequence is 13 residues long. The V end lost 5 bases, the J end lost 4 bases, and 12 bases lay between the germline ends. In DNA form, the CDR3 reads TGTGCCTGGGTCCGGGACTGGTACAATGAGCAGTTCTTC. Its translation: CAWVRDWYNEQFF.

The rearrangement links TRBV19 to TRBJ2-7, with 9 positions matching TRBD2. The CDR3 length is 13 residues. Trimming removed 7 bases from V and 1 base from J; junction bases left unmatched: 2. The germline V gene has CDR1 LNHDA and CDR2 SQIVND (reference sequence). CDR3 region: CASTLAGSYEQYF. As DNA, the CDR3 is TGTGCCAGTACGCTAGCGGGGTCCTACGAGCAGTACTTC. Full variable domain (outside the CDR3, taken from reference TRBV19 and TRBJ2-7): DGGITQSPKYLFRKEGQNVTLSCEQNLNHDAMYWYRQDPGQGLRLIYYSQIVNDFQKGDIAEGYSVSREKKESFPLTVTSAQKNPTAFYLCASTLAGSYEQYFGPGTRLTVT.

The gene calls are TRBV7-9 and TRBJ2-5; 8 bases agree with TRBD1. Trimming removed 6 bases from V and 5 bases from J; junction bases left unmatched: 5. Looked up from germline, CDR1 is SEHNR and CDR2 is FQNEAQ (reference sequence). The CDR3 has 13 amino acids. The DNA of the CDR3 is TGTGCCAGCAGTTCAGGGGGCGGGGAGACCCAGTACTTC. Translated, it gives CASSSGGGETQYF.

This clone was counted only a few times. This chain uses TRBV6-5 with TRBJ1-1; 9 nucleotides line up with TRBD1. CDR1 and CDR2 (germline): MNHEY, SVGAGI. V gave up 6 bases and J gave up 4 bases; unmatched junction bases: 3. This CDR3 has 13 amino acids. As DNA, the CDR3 is TGTGCCAGCAGGGGACAGGGAGCCACTGAAGCTTTCTTT. Translation gives CASRGQGATEAFF.

This clone showed up just a few times. The chain joins TRBV30 to TRBJ2-7; 8 bases map to TRBD1. Germline loops: CDR1 GTSNPN, CDR2 SVGIG (reference sequence). The CDR3 spans 14 residues. Trimming at V came to 2 bases and at J to 2 bases, leaving 5 bases not matched to a gene. The CDR3 region is CAWSLTGGPYEQYF. CDR3 nucleotide sequence: TGTGCCTGGAGTCTAACAGGGGGTCCCTACGAGCAGTACTTC.

In its sample, this clone was seen a few times. The chain recombines TRBV11-2 with TRBJ2-7; D perhaps matches TRBD1 (6 bases). In germline, CDR1 is SGHAT, CDR2 FQNNGV. V was trimmed by 8 bases and J by 4 bases, leaving 18 bases between them. The CDR3 totals 14 residues. The CDR3 DNA reads TGTGCCAGCTCCACTCCGGGACACCCATACGAGCAGTACTTC. Its translation: CASSTPGHPYEQYF.

The chain joins TRBV14 to TRBJ1-2, with TRBD1 as a possible D gene (5 bases). This CDR3 contains 13 residues. Germline-derived CDR1 and CDR2 are SGHDN and FVKESK. Trimming stripped 3 bases from V and 8 bases from J, with 13 bases between. CDR3: CASSHHPGDGYTF. CDR3 nucleotide sequence: TGTGCCAGCAGCCATCACCCGGGGGACGGCTACACCTTC.

V usage is TRBV2 and J usage is TRBJ1-2, with D perhaps matching TRBD1 (6 bases). The CDR3 contains 15 residues. Trimming cost V 2 bases and J 4 bases, with 14 bases left between them. The germline CDR1 and CDR2 sequences are SNHLY and FYNNEI. The CDR3: CASSERTDRSYGYTF. The CDR3 nucleotides are TGTGCCAGCAGTGAACGGACAGACAGGAGCTATGGCTACACCTTC. The variable domain in full, completed from reference TRBV2 and TRBJ1-2, reads EPEVTQTPSHQVTQMGQEVILRCVPISNHLYFYWYRQILGQKVEFLVSFYNNEISEKSEIFDDQFSVERPDGSNFTLKIRSTKLEDSAMYFCASSERTDRSYGYTFGSGTRLTVV.